This TCR beta chain was sequenced for a study of early T cells in non-severe SARS-CoV-2 infection (dated by TCRdb to 2020 to 2023). With regard to the full study: Because TCR sequencing was done on bulk RNA from unsorted whole blood, the alpha and beta chains could not be paired.

CDR1 and CDR2 are drawn from the germline V gene: SNHLY, FYNNEI. The germline ends are 13 bases apart after V is trimmed by 8 bases and J by 3 bases. Inclusive of the bounding cysteine and phenylalanine, the CDR3 is 13 residues long. Kept here is only the CDR3 DNA, which spans 39 bases and is read in frame from base 1. Concerning this clonotype itself: There is no known antigen for this receptor. Base qualities are not provided; no much larger clone lies one nucleotide away.

Beyond this particular receptor, the publication reports: VDJdb matching was skewed toward anti-spike CD8 responses and likely underestimated virus-specific expansions, missing private and CD4 specificities.

The study was a case-control design nested within a healthcare worker cohort in London, UK, with weekly nasopharyngeal swab PCR tests and blood sampling. Healthcare workers were recruited during the week of the UK lockdown, between 23 and 31 March 2020, and followed weekly for up to roughly 15 weeks. The receptor library was made with 5' RACE. The reads were generated on a NextSeq 500. In the TCR library protocol, unique molecular identifiers were attached to individual cDNA molecules to correct for PCR bias and sequencing error. TCR alpha and beta chains were both sequenced, and the abundances of alpha and beta sequences in each sample were closely correlated with each other. Turning to the authors' computational methods: Decombinator V4 was used to annotate the V gene, J gene and CDR3 of the TCR sequences. TCRs were defined as expanded if a significant change between any two time points was detected under a Poisson model with p below 0.0001. TCR abundances were normalised to the total number of TCRs sequenced in each sample and reported as counts per million. TRAV1-2 paired with TRAJ12, TRAJ20 or TRAJ33 defined MAIT TCRs, while TRAV10 paired with TRAJ18 defined iNKT TCRs. A search of VDJdb, accessed on 1 November 2021, was run for TCRs annotated to CMV, EBV and SARS-CoV-2, with TCRs annotated for multiple antigens excluded. TCRdb's own reprocessing of the public reads used fastp at Q25 and MiXCR and kept productive beta chains. Identical CDR3 protein sequences are pooled into one entry, listed with their most common genes and DNA. It is TCRdb's table, rather than the study itself, that gives the V and J calls and clone size. Recorded for this sample are some 120,000 distinct CDR3 sequences; more than 13% of them occurred a single time. The ten largest clonotypes hold less than 25% of the sample.

This chain is built from TRBV2 and TRBJ1-2; the D gene is not confidently resolved. The sequenced sample consisted of whole blood. The receptor was derived from an adult who was a healthcare worker with PCR-confirmed SARS-CoV-2 infection or an uninfected control (not recorded which). The sequenced DNA: TGTGCCAGCGACAAGGGAGTCTACTATGGCTACACCTTC. Translated, this gives CASDKGVYYGYTF. With the rest looked up from the reference TRBV2 and TRBJ1-2 genes rather than sequenced, the full variable domain is EPEVTQTPSHQVTQMGQEVILRCVPISNHLYFYWYRQILGQKVEFLVSFYNNEISEKSEIFDDQFSVERPDGSNFTLKIRSTKLEDSAMYFCASDKGVYYGYTFGSGTRLTVV.